This T cell receptor (beta chain) was recovered during a study of Ad26.COV2.S vaccination and SARS-CoV-2 variants. Across the whole study: The donor participated in the COV1001 trial, in its Ad26.COV2.S arm.

The CDR3 covers 15 residues. Deletions cut 7 bases from V and 0 bases from J, with 15 bases between. Per the germline V gene, CDR1 is MNHEY and CDR2 is SVGAGI. Documented treatment: roughly 19 received Ad26.COV2.S at low or high dose, single or two shots; five or six received placebo; per-sample allocation not given. Repertoires come from day 63 after the first vaccine or placebo injection. The method was immunoSEQ multiplex PCR; TCRdb's version includes in-frame clones alone and lacks a portion of them. The sample carries 350,000 to 450,000 clones, 80% to 95% recorded once. The rearrangement joins TRBV6-5 to TRBJ1-2; no reliable D call. The sequencing here drew on peripheral blood, taken in a trial of Ad26.COV2.S vaccine versus placebo. The TCR was taken from a person aged 18-60 years who received the Ad26.COV2.S COVID-19 vaccine or a placebo. In DNA, the CDR3 is TGTGCCAGCACCGTGGGCCAGAAAGCTAACTATGGCTACACCTTC. Amino acid sequence: CASTVGQKANYGYTF.